This T cell receptor (beta chain) was observed in a study of blood T cell repertoires in COVID-19. Study at large: Acute and convalescent COVID-19 specimens originated in the United States, Italy and Spain. From T cells, B-cell-depleted T cells, or PBMCs came the material, which was cDNA or gDNA.

Trimming shortened V by 0 bases and J by 5 bases, and 10 bases separated the two germline ends. Germline V gives CDR1 LGHNA, CDR2 YSLEER. This CDR3 is 15 amino acids long. Source study methods: By means of reference gene primer amplification, nucleated cell counts were estimated. TCRdb's copy holds only in-frame clones and misses some; the assay was immunoSEQ multiplex PCR. D and trimming come from the DNA, and the V and J calls and clone size come from that table. The sample lists roughly 70,000 clones; about 88% were seen once. The sample consisted of peripheral blood. This sequence joins TRBV4-3 and TRBJ2-2; possibly TRBD2 for D (6 bases). The clonotype comes from a man aged 70-80 years with acute or convalescent COVID-19. CDR3 in amino acids: CASSQDGGRTGELFF. The CDR3, as DNA: TGCGCCAGCAGCCAAGACGGGGGTCGGACCGGGGAGCTGTTTTTT.